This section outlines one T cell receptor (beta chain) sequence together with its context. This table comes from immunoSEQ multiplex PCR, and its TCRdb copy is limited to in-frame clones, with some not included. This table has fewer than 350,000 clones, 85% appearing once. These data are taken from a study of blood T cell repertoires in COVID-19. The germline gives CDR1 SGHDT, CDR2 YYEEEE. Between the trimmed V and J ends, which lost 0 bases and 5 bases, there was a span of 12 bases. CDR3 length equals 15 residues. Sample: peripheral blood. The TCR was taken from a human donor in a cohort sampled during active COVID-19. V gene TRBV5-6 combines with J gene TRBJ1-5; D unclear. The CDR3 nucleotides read TGTGCCAGCAGCTTGGGTCCCCAGATTGATCAGCCCCAGCATTTT. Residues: CASSLGPQIDQPQHF. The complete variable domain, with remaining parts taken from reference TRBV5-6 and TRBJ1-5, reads DAGVTQSPTHLIKTRGQQVTLRCSPKSGHDTVSWYQQALGQGPQFIFQYYEEEERQRGNFPDRFSGHQFPNYSSELNVNALLLGDSALYLCASSLGPQIDQPQHFGDGTRLSIL.